This T cell receptor beta chain stems from a study of blood T cell repertoires in COVID-19. About the research overall: From the United States, Italy and Spain came samples of acute and convalescent COVID-19.

The CDR3 covers 15 residues. V gave up 5 bases and J gave up 2 bases; unmatched junction bases: 4. Germline CDR1 and CDR2: SNHLY and FYNNEI. TCRdb keeps only in-frame clones here, not all; method: immunoSEQ multiplex PCR. This sample carries approximately 82,000 clones, 82% of them seen once, and the ten largest clones take 36%. The specimen sequenced was peripheral blood. This clonotype was obtained from a woman aged 70-85 years with acute or convalescent COVID-19. The J gene is TRBJ2-7, the V gene TRBV2; TRBD2 matches 12 bases. CDR3 nucleotide sequence: TGTGCCAGCAGTCCCCGGACTAGCGGGACCTACGAGCAGTACTTC. Its translation: CASSPRTSGTYEQYF.